This section outlines one TCR beta chain sequence together with its context. Its antigen is unknown. This CDR3 is 13 amino acids long. V lost 5 bases and J 6 bases, leaving 12 bases between the germline ends. Germline V gene data show CDR1 as SGHTA and CDR2 as FQGNSA. These data belong to a study of blood T cells in healthy people across ages. Study-wide points: Donor CMV status was unknown, possibly confounding expanded clonotype changes.

For the second PCR, which ran for roughly 6 to 11 cycles, a sample-barcoded 5' primer and a J-beta primer mix were used. Tags on each cDNA molecule came from a template-switch adaptor with 12 random nucleotides. TCRdb fed the 5' RACE reads into MiXCR, producing one record per CDR3 protein. The table records 730,000 or so distinct CDR3 sequences, roughly 44% of them present only once. This sequence joins TRBV7-2 and TRBJ2-3; no clear D gene. The material sequenced was blood. This receptor was taken from a woman aged 60 to 75 in good health. CDR3: CASSQMAPDTQYF. CDR3 DNA: TGTGCCAGCAGCCAGATGGCCCCGGATACGCAGTATTTT.